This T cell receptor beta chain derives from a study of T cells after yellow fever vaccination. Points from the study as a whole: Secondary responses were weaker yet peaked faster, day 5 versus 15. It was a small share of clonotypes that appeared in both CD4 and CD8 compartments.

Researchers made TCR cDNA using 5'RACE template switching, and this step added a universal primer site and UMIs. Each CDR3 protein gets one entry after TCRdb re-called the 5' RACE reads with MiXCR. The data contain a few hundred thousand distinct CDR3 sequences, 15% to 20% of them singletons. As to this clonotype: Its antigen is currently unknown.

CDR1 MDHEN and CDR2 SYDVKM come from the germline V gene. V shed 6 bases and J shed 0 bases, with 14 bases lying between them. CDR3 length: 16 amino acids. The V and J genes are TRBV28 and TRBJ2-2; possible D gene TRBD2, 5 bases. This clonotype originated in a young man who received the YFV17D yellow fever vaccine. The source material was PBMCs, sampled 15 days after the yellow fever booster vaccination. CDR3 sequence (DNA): TGTGCCAGCAGCCCTCAGAGAGGGACGAACACCGGGGAGCTGTTTTTT. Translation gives CASSPQRGTNTGELFF.